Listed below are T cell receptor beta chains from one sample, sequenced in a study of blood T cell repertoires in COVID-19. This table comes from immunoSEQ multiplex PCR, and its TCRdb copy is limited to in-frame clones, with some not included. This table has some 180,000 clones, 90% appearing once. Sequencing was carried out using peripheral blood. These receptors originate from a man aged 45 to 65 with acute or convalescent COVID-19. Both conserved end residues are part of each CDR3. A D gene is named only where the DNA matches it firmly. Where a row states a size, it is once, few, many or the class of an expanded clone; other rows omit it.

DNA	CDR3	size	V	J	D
TGTGCCAGCAGTGATCAGGGGGTGAACACTGAAGCTTTCTTT	CASSDQGVNTEAFF	-	TRBV6-1	TRBJ1-1	TRBD1
TGTGCCAGCAGTTCCCTAAGACGATTGGAGACTTCCTACGAGCAGTACTTC	CASSSLRRLETSYEQYF	-	TRBV28	TRBJ2-7	-
TGTGCCAGCAGCTTCCTTAATCAGCCCCAGCATTTT	CASSFLNQPQHF	once	TRBV5-6	TRBJ1-5	-
TGTGCCAGTAGTATATCGTTGACAGGAACCAGGTGGCAGTACTTC	CASSISLTGTRWQYF	-	TRBV19	TRBJ2-7	-
TGTGCCAGCAGTTTTACGACAGAGAGTAACTATGGCTACACCTTC	CASSFTTESNYGYTF	-	TRBV6-5	TRBJ1-2	-
TGTGCCAGCTCACTCAGTGATAGCAATCAGCCCCAGCATTTT	CASSLSDSNQPQHF	-	TRBV18	TRBJ1-5	-
TGCAGCGTTGAAGGGCGGGATGGCTTGGATACGCAGTATTTT	CSVEGRDGLDTQYF	-	TRBV29-1	TRBJ2-3	-
TGTGCCAGCAGTCCCTGGACAGGCGGCGAAAAACTGTTTTTT	CASSPWTGGEKLFF	once	TRBV6-2/TRBV6-3	TRBJ1-4	TRBD1
TGCAGTGCTAGTCCTTTAGCGGGAGGCCGGGATACGCAGTATTTT	CSASPLAGGRDTQYF	-	TRBV20-1	TRBJ2-3	TRBD2
TGTGCCAGCAGCTTAGGAGGGACAGGGTTTTCCGGGGAGCTGTTTTTT	CASSLGGTGFSGELFF	-	TRBV7-6	TRBJ2-2	TRBD1
TGTGCCAGCAGCTTAGTCCAGGGGGCGTTGGTTTACACTGAAGCTTTCTTT	CASSLVQGALVYTEAFF	-	TRBV7-9	TRBJ1-1	TRBD1
TGTGCCAGCAGCCAGGCAACCGGGACAGGGGGCGTAGGCTATGGCTACACCTTC	CASSQATGTGGVGYGYTF	-	TRBV4-2	TRBJ1-2	TRBD1
TGTGCCACCAGTGACTCGGGGACTAGCGGGAACACCGGGGAGCTGTTTTTT	CATSDSGTSGNTGELFF	-	TRBV24-1	TRBJ2-2	TRBD2
TGTGCCAGCAGCTTTTCACAGATCTATGGCTACACCTTC	CASSFSQIYGYTF	-	TRBV7-9	TRBJ1-2	-
TGTGCCATCAGTTCCCCCGGACTAGCGGGAGGGAATGAGCAGTACTTC	CAISSPGLAGGNEQYF	once	TRBV10-3	TRBJ2-7	TRBD2
TGTGCCATCAGTGAGACGAGCGGGGGCCCTCAAGAGACCCAGTACTTC	CAISETSGGPQETQYF	once	TRBV10-3	TRBJ2-5	TRBD2
TGTGCCAGCAGTTACTCGATCCAAACAGGGAACCAGCCCCAGCATTTT	CASSYSIQTGNQPQHF	-	TRBV6-5	TRBJ1-5	-
TGTGCCATCAGTCGACAGGGGGGAAAAACAGATACGCAGTATTTT	CAISRQGGKTDTQYF	-	TRBV10-3	TRBJ2-3	TRBD1
TGTGCCAGCAGTGAAGCGGGGCAGGCCATAGCCAAAAACATTCAGTACTTC	CASSEAGQAIAKNIQYF	-	TRBV6-1	TRBJ2-4	-
TGTGCCAGCAGGGGGCTGGGAAACACCATATATTTT	CASRGLGNTIYF	-	TRBV28	TRBJ1-3	-
TGCGCCAGCAGCTTGGGCTCTGCGACAGGGACCTATGGCTACACCTTC	CASSLGSATGTYGYTF	-	TRBV5-1	TRBJ1-2	TRBD1
TGTGCCACGACCAAGGTTAGGGGGCTCGGTGAAGCTTTCTTT	CATTKVRGLGEAFF	-	TRBV15	TRBJ1-1	TRBD1
TGTGCCACCAGCTCACCGGACCAGGGGGCCCGGGAGACCCAGTACTTC	CATSSPDQGARETQYF	-	TRBV15	TRBJ2-5	TRBD1
TGTGCCAGCAGCCCTCGTATCGGGGAGCTGTTTTTT	CASSPRIGELFF	once	TRBV7-9	TRBJ2-2	-
TGTGCCAGCAGCGTTCGTGGGAGGGCCGCAGATACGCAGTATTTT	CASSVRGRAADTQYF	-	TRBV9	TRBJ2-3	TRBD2
TGTGCCTGGAGTGTTCCAGGTCCCGAAGCTTTCTTT	CAWSVPGPEAFF	few	TRBV30	TRBJ1-1	-
TGTGCCAGCAGCTTAGATTCGGGAAACTACAATGAGCAGTTCTTC	CASSLDSGNYNEQFF	-	TRBV11-2	TRBJ2-1	-
TGTGCCAGTAGTCTAAGGGACAGGGACAATCAGCCCCAGCATTTT	CASSLRDRDNQPQHF	-	TRBV19	TRBJ1-5	TRBD1
TGCGCCAGCAGCTTGGCCCTATCCTCGGACAGCTCTGGAAACACCATATATTTT	CASSLALSSDSSGNTIYF	-	TRBV5-1	TRBJ1-3	-